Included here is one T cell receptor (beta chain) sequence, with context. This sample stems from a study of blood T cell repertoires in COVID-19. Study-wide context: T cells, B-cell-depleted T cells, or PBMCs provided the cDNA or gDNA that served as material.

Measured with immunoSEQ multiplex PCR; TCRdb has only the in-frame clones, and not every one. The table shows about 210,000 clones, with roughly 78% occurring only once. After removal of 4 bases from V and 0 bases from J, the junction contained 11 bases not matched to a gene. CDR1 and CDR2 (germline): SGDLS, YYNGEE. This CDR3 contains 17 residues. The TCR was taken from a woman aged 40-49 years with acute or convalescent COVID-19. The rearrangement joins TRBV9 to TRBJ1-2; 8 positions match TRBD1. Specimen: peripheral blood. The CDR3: CASSTRDRRGTNYGYTF. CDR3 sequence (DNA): TGTGCCAGCAGCACCCGGGACAGGAGGGGGACTAACTATGGCTACACCTTC.